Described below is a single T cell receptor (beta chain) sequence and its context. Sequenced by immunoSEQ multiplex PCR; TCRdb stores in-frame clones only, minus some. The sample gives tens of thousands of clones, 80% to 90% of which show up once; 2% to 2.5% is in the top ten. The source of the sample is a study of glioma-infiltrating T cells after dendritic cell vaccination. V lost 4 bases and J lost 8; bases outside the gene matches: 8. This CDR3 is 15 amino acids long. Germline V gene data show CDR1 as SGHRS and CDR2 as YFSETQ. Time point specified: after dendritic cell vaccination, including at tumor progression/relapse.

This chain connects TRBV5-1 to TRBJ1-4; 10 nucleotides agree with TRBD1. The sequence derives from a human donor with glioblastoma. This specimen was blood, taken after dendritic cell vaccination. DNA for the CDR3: TGCGCCAGCAGCGTCCCGGGACAGGGGCGAGAAAAACTGTTTTTT. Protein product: CASSVPGQGREKLFF.